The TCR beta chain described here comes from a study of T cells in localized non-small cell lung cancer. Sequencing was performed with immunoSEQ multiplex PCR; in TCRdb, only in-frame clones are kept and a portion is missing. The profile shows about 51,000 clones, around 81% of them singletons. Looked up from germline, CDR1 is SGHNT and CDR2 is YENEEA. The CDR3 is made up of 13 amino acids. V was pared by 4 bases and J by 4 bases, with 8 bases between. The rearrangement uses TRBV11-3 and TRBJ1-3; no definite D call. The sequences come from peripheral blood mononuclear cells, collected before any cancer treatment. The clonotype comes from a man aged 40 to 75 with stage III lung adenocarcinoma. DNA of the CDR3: TGTGCCAGCAGCTCGGGGTCCGGAAACACCATATATTTT. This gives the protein CASSSGSGNTIYF. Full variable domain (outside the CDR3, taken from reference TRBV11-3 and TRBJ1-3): EAGVVQSPRYKIIEKKQPVAFWCNPISGHNTLYWYLQNLGQGPELLIRYENEEAVDDSQLPKDRFSAERLKGVDSTLKIQPAELGDSAVYLCASSSGSGNTIYFGEGSWLTVV.